The clone carrying this TCR beta chain was picked up one time. Its specificity is unknown. Repertoires were generated with immunoSEQ multiplex PCR, while TCRdb's copy carries only in-frame clones and drops some. The data hold more than 85,000 clones, with approximately 90% observed a single time. Healthy donors had no documented immune events, such as infections, while sampled. This entry belongs to a study of identifying expanded T cells in peripheral blood. Findings and limits, study-wide: Across healthy donors, higher total template counts meant significantly greater two-week count variance.

This TCR derives from a person aged 18 to 70 in good health. The sample comprised blood.

This CDR3 reads CASSLQGQITDTQYF. Here the CDR3 DNA reads TGTGCCAGCAGCCTCCAAGGACAGATCACAGATACGCAGTATTTT. V and J are TRBV11-2 and TRBJ2-3; tentatively, D is TRBD1 (6 bases). Trimming cost V 5 bases and J 2 bases, with 14 bases left between them. Germline V gene data show CDR1 as SGHAT and CDR2 as FQNNGV. The CDR3 extends over 15 amino acids.